One and the same sample provided the 23 T cell receptor beta chains below, sequenced in a study of human T cells and chemical hapten exposure. TCRdb recomputed calls from the RACE reads with MiXCR, one row per CDR3 protein. The sample records approximately 59,000 distinct CDR3 sequences, 5.5% to 7.5% being singletons. Time point indicated: healthy volunteer bleed at 6 weeks. It was unfractionated whole blood from which total RNA was extracted. Sequencing was performed on whole blood. These receptors all stem from a female donor in good health. Some clones in this sample may be carry-over from other donors' samples.

This clonotype was seen at least ten times. For the CDR3, the DNA is TGTGCCAGCAGCGGGAGGAATCTAGCGGGCACAGATACGCAGTATTTT. As protein: CASSGRNLAGTDTQYF. The chain links TRBV5-4 to TRBJ2-3; TRBD2 matches at 7 bases. CDR3 length: 16 amino acids. Trimming removed 4 bases from V and 1 base from J; junction bases left unmatched: 9. In germline, CDR1 is SGHNT, CDR2 YYREEE (reference sequence).

A few counts support this clonotype. The V gene is TRBV28, the J gene TRBJ2-1; possibly TRBD1 for D (6 bases). With 3 bases removed from V and 7 bases from J, the gap between germline ends came to 16 bases. The length of the CDR3 is 15 residues. The V gene's germline CDR1 is MDHEN and CDR2 SYDVKM. This chain's CDR3 is CASSLGAQGKNEQFF. In nucleotides, the CDR3 is TGTGCCAGCAGTTTGGGTGCTCAGGGGAAAAATGAGCAGTTCTTC.

This clonotype was counted at least ten times. The chain combines TRBV16 with TRBJ2-1; 9 nucleotides line up with TRBD1. Germline values: CDR1 KGHSY, CDR2 FQNENV. The V and J ends lost 2 bases and 7 bases, in that order; junction bases with no gene match: 0. This CDR3 has 13 amino acids. The CDR3, as DNA: TGTGCCAGCAGCCAAGGGACAGGGAATGAGCAGTTCTTC. Protein: CASSQGTGNEQFF.

The chain links TRBV19 to TRBJ1-5; no firm D call. Germline V gene data show CDR1 as LNHDA and CDR2 as SQIVND (reference sequence). The CDR3 is 13 residues long. Trimming shortened V by 8 bases and J by 3 bases, and 11 bases separated the two germline ends. CDR3 sequence (DNA): TGTGCCAGTGATCCCGAGATCAATCAGCCCCAGCATTTT. It yields the protein CASDPEINQPQHF.

The chain links TRBV7-9 to TRBJ2-2; 9 bases match TRBD1. The germline V gene encodes CDR1 SEHNR and CDR2 FQNEAQ (reference sequence). V was clipped by 7 bases and J by 8 bases; unmatched bases: 14. CDR3 length equals 16 residues. This chain's CDR3 is CASTAFRDRDYGELFF. The CDR3 DNA reads TGTGCCAGCACAGCTTTCCGGGACAGGGATTATGGGGAGCTGTTTTTT.

V gene TRBV19 combines with J gene TRBJ1-3, with 7 bases identical to TRBD1. V shed 3 bases, J shed 4 bases, and the junction held 9 bases outside the gene matches. The germline CDR1 and CDR2 sequences are LNHDA and SQIVND (reference sequence). The CDR3 length is 16 residues. The CDR3 is CASSMGYTGDGNTIYF. DNA of the CDR3: TGTGCCAGTAGTATGGGCTACACAGGGGACGGAAACACCATATATTTT.

This clonotype was recorded many times. The chain joins TRBV11-3 to TRBJ2-3; possibly TRBD1 or TRBD2 for D (5 bases each). CDR3 size: 16 residues. CDR1 SGHNT and CDR2 YENEEA come from the germline V gene. V was cut by 1 base and J by 0 bases, with 11 bases left in between. Here the CDR3 DNA reads TGTGCCAGCAGCTTAGCCGGGGCAGGAAGCACAGATACGCAGTATTTT. This sequence encodes CASSLAGAGSTDTQYF.

This chain links TRBV12-3 or TRBV12-4 with TRBJ2-2, with D unclear. The ends were cut back, 2 bases at V and 4 bases at J, with 8 bases in the middle. This CDR3 has 14 residues. This CDR3 is CASSLFTVTGELFF. The DNA of the CDR3 is TGTGCCAGCAGTTTATTTACGGTCACCGGGGAGCTGTTTTTT.

This clonotype has ten or more counts. The chain carries TRBV20-1 and TRBJ1-2; no firm D call. Germline lookup yields CDR1 DFQATT and CDR2 SNEGSKA (reference sequence). This CDR3 region has 15 residues. V dropped 0 bases and J dropped 0 bases, with 11 bases sitting between them. The CDR3 loop is CSARDLSLANYGYTF. The CDR3, as DNA: TGCAGTGCTAGAGATTTGTCATTAGCTAACTATGGCTACACCTTC.

CDR3 in DNA: TGTGCCAGCAGTTATTCGGGACCCTACGAGCAGTACTTC. Translated: CASSYSGPYEQYF. The gene calls are TRBV6-2 or TRBV6-3 and TRBJ2-7, with D perhaps TRBD1 or TRBD2 (5 bases each). Trimming shortened V by 3 bases and J by 2 bases, and 8 bases separated the two germline ends. Germline CDR1 is MNHEY and CDR2 is SVGEGT. The CDR3 spans 13 residues.

This clonotype was seen only a few times. This sequence joins TRBV12-3 or TRBV12-4 and TRBJ2-7; 8 nucleotides align to TRBD1. V gave up 5 bases and J gave up 2 bases; unmatched junction bases: 8. The CDR3 extends over 15 amino acids. The CDR3 protein is CASSPRTGRAYEQYF. The CDR3 DNA is TGTGCCAGCAGTCCCCGGACAGGGCGAGCCTACGAGCAGTACTTC.

Ten or more counts support this clonotype. This chain links TRBV11-2 with TRBJ1-1; D is possibly TRBD1 (5 bases). This CDR3 spans 14 amino acids. Trimming left V 0 bases short and J 5 bases short, with 10 bases between. The germline gives CDR1 SGHAT, CDR2 FQNNGV. The CDR3 region has the DNA TGTGCCAGCAGCTTAGATTTGACAGCGACTGAAGCTTTCTTT. The encoded protein is CASSLDLTATEAFF.

The CDR3 spells CSARDLGQDTYTEAFF. CDR3 nucleotide sequence: TGCAGTGCTAGAGATCTTGGCCAGGACACCTACACTGAAGCTTTCTTT. This rearrangement joins TRBV20-1 to TRBJ1-1; weak D call: TRBD1 (5 bases). CDR1 and CDR2 (germline): DFQATT, SNEGSKA (reference sequence). Trimming cost V 0 bases and J 3 bases, with 17 bases left between them. This CDR3 contains 16 residues.

This clonotype appeared many times. The chain is built from TRBV6-2 or TRBV6-3 and TRBJ1-5; D is perhaps TRBD1 (6 bases). The germline V gene encodes CDR1 MNHEY and CDR2 SVGEGT. The CDR3 covers 18 residues. V dropped 0 bases and J dropped 1 base, with 16 bases sitting between them. Here the CDR3 reads CASSYSWRTAISNQPQHF. CDR3 nucleotide sequence: TGTGCCAGCAGTTACTCGTGGCGGACAGCAATAAGCAATCAGCCCCAGCATTTT.

This clonotype was observed at least ten times. The rearrangement uses TRBV2 and TRBJ2-7; 12 bases map to TRBD2. The V gene's germline CDR1 is SNHLY and CDR2 FYNNEI. V shed 0 bases and J 3 bases; nucleotides not matched to a gene: 9. The CDR3 spans 18 residues. CDR3 sequence: CASSEAGEPGLAGYEQYF. The CDR3, as DNA: TGTGCCAGCAGTGAAGCGGGAGAACCGGGACTAGCGGGCTACGAGCAGTACTTC.

V gene TRBV30 combines with J gene TRBJ2-3; either TRBD1 or TRBD2 may supply D (5 bases each). The CDR3 is 14 residues long. Trimming cost V 7 bases and J 0 bases, with 14 bases left between them. Germline CDR1 reads GTSNPN; CDR2 reads SVGIG (reference sequence). CDR3 sequence reads: CAYSGTGSTDTQYF. Written as DNA, the CDR3 is TGTGCCTACTCCGGGACGGGAAGCACAGATACGCAGTATTTT.

This clonotype has a handful of counts. The CDR3 DNA follows: TGTGCCTGGAGGGGGGCTTCGGCCACTGAAGCTTTCTTT. It yields the protein CAWRGASATEAFF. The chain is built from TRBV30 and TRBJ1-1, with D tentatively TRBD1 (6 bases). In germline, CDR1 is GTSNPN, CDR2 SVGIG (reference sequence). Trimming left V 3 bases short and J 4 bases short, with 12 bases between. The CDR3 covers 13 residues.

This clonotype was detected only a few times. V and J are TRBV7-9 and TRBJ1-1, with D unresolved. The CDR3 runs 13 residues. The V gene's germline CDR1 is SEHNR and CDR2 FQNEAQ (reference sequence). V lost 5 bases and J 1 base, leaving 8 bases between the germline ends. The CDR3 coding sequence is TGTGCCAGCAGCCCTCAGGCGAACACTGAAGCTTTCTTT. It specifies CASSPQANTEAFF.

This clonotype was seen repeatedly, ten times or more. V and J are TRBV5-1 and TRBJ2-3; a weak D match, TRBD1 (6 bases). The CDR3 spans 15 residues. CDR1 and CDR2 (germline): SGHRS, YFSETQ. Between the trimmed V and J ends, which lost 4 bases and 6 bases, there was a span of 18 bases. The chain's CDR3 is CASSAPTGKGDTQYF. The CDR3 coding sequence is TGCGCCAGCAGCGCCCCCACAGGGAAGGGGGATACGCAGTATTTT.

This clonotype has a count of ten or more. The chain has TRBV20-1 and TRBJ1-1; 8 bases fit TRBD1. Germline CDR1 reads DFQATT; CDR2 reads SNEGSKA (reference sequence). The CDR3 runs to 14 residues. Trimming took 1 base from V and 6 from J; bases not matched to a gene: 7. The CDR3 nucleotides read TGCAGTGCTAGAGTAGTCAGGGGGCCATCTGAAGCTTTCTTT. Translating it yields CSARVVRGPSEAFF.

Points on this clonotype: A much more abundant neighbour one base away suggests this may be a read error. The chain is built from TRBV5-1 and TRBJ2-3; D perhaps matches TRBD2 (5 bases). V was cut by 0 bases and J by 0 bases, with 17 bases left in between. This CDR3 contains 18 residues. From germline, CDR1 is SGHRS and CDR2 YFSETQ. The CDR3 sequence is CASSLGPTRTRSTDTQYF. Here the CDR3 DNA reads TGCGCCAGCAGCTTGGGGCCGACCAGGACTCGAAGCACAGATACGCAGTATTTT.

This clonotype was detected a few times. The rearrangement links TRBV2 to TRBJ1-5; D remains unclear. The CDR3 consists of 13 residues. CDR1 is SNHLY, CDR2 FYNNEI, per germline. The V gene lost 7 bases and the J gene lost 5 bases, with 12 bases spanning the gap. The CDR3 sequence: CASTGGEYQPQHF. For the CDR3, the DNA is TGTGCCAGCACCGGCGGGGAATATCAGCCCCAGCATTTT.

This clonotype has at least ten counts. V is TRBV20-1 and J is TRBJ2-7, with unresolved D. V dropped 5 bases and J dropped 2 bases, with 13 bases sitting between them. CDR1 is DFQATT, CDR2 SNEGSKA, per germline (reference sequence). The CDR3 covers 13 residues. The CDR3 DNA sequence: TGCAGTGCTCATATAGGGTATCCCTACGAGCAGTACTTC. Its protein is CSAHIGYPYEQYF.